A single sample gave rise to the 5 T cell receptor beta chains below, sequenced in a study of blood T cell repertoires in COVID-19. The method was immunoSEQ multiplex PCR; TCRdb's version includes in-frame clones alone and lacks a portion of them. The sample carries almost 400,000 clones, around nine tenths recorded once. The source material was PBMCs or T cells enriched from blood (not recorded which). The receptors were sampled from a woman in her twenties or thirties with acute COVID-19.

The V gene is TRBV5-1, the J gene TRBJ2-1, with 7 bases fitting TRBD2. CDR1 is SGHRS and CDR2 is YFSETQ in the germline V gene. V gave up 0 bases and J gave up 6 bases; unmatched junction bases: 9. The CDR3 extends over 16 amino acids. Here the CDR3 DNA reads TGCGCCAGCAGCTTGGAGGGCGGGGGATCTTCCAATGAGCAGTTCTTC. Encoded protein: CASSLEGGGSSNEQFF.

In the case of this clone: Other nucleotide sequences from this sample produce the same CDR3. This chain's CDR3 is CASSERQGGGYTF. CDR3 in DNA: TGTGCCAGCAGTGAAAGGCAGGGGGGAGGCTACACCTTC. The V and J genes are TRBV2 and TRBJ1-2, with 7 positions matching TRBD1. The CDR3 covers 13 residues. J gave up 8 bases and V 2 bases, and 5 bases lay outside the gene matches. Looked up from germline, CDR1 is SNHLY and CDR2 is FYNNEI.

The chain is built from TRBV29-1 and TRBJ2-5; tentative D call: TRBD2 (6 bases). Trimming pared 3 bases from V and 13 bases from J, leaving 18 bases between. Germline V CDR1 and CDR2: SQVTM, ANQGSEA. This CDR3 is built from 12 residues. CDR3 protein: CSVDGGGEGRYF. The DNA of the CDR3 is TGCAGCGTTGATGGGGGAGGCGAAGGGCGGTACTTC.

In DNA form, the CDR3 reads TGTGCCAGCAGTGCCGGAAATGGCGGAAAAGCTTTCTTT. Residues: CASSAGNGGKAFF. The rearrangement uses TRBV2 and TRBJ1-1; D not certain. The CDR3 totals 13 residues. The ends were cut back, 4 bases at V and 9 bases at J, with 15 bases in the middle. Germline lookup yields CDR1 SNHLY and CDR2 FYNNEI. The complete variable domain, with remaining parts taken from reference TRBV2 and TRBJ1-1, reads EPEVTQTPSHQVTQMGQEVILRCVPISNHLYFYWYRQILGQKVEFLVSFYNNEISEKSEIFDDQFSVERPDGSNFTLKIRSTKLEDSAMYFCASSAGNGGKAFFGQGTRLTVV.

The CDR3 protein is CASSLGTGGLEQYF. The CDR3 DNA reads as TGTGCCAGCAGCTTAGGGACAGGGGGCCTCGAGCAGTACTTC. The chain has TRBV5-6 and TRBJ2-7; 12 nucleotides agree with TRBD1. J was trimmed by 6 bases and V by 2 bases; bases with no gene match: 3. The germline CDR1 and CDR2 sequences are SGHDT and YYEEEE. The CDR3 length is 14 residues.